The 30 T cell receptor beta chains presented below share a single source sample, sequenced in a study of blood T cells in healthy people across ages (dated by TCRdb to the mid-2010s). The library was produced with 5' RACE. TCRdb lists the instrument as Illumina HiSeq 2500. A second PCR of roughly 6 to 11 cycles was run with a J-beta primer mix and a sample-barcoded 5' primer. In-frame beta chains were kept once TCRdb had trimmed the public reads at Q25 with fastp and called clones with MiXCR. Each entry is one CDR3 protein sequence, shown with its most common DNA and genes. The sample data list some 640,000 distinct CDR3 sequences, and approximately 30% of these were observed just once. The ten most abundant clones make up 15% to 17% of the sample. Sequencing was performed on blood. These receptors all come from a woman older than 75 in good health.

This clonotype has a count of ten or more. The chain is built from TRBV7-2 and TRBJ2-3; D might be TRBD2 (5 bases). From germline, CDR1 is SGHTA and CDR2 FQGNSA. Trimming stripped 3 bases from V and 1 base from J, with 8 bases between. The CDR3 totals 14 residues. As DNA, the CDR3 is TGTGCCAGCAGCTTTTGGGGAGGCACAGATACGCAGTATTTT. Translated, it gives CASSFWGGTDTQYF.

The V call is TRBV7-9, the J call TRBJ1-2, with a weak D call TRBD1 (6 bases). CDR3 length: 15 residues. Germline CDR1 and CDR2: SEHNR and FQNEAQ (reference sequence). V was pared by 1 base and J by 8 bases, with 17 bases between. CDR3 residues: CASSLDLRGAWGYTF. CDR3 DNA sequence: TGTGCCAGCAGCTTAGACCTTCGGGGGGCATGGGGCTACACCTTC.

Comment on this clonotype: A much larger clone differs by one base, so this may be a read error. The CDR3 loop is CVSSQEGGQGRQYF. In DNA, the CDR3 is TGTGTCAGCAGCCAAGAAGGGGGCCAGGGTCGGCAGTACTTC. This chain uses TRBV4-2 with TRBJ2-5; TRBD1 matches 7 bases. The length of the CDR3 is 14 residues. Germline assignment: CDR1 LGHNA and CDR2 YNFKEQ.

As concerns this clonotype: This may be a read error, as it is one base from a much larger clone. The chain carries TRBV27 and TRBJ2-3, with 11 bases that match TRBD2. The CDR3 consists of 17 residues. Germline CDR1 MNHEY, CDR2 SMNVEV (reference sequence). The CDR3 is CARSYILAGGRTDTQYF. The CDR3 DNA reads TGTGCCCGCAGCTACATCCTAGCGGGGGGCCGCACAGATACGCAGTATTTT.

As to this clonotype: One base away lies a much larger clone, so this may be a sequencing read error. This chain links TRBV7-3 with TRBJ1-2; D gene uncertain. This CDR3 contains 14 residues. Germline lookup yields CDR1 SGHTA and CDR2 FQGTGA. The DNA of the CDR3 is TGTGCCAACAGCTCCACATTCGAGGACTATGGCTACACCTTC. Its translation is CANSSTFEDYGYTF.

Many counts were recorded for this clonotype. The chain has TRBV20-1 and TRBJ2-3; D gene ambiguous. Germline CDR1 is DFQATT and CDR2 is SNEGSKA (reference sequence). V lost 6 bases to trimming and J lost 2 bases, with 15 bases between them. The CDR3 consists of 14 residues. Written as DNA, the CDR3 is TGCAGTGCACCCCCAGAGGTTGTCACAGATACGCAGTATTTT. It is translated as CSAPPEVVTDTQYF.

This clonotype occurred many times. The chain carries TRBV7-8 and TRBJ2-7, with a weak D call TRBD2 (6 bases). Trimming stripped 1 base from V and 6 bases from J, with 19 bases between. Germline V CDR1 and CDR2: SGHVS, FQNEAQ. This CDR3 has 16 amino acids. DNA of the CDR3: TGTGCCAGCAGCTTAGTGTCGGTCGGGAGCAGTGGCGAGCAGTACTTC. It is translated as CASSLVSVGSSGEQYF.

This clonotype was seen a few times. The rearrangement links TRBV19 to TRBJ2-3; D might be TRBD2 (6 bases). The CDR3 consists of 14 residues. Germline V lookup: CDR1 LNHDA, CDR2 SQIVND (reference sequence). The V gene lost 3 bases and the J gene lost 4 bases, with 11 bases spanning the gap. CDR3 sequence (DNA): TGTGCCAGTAGTATTGGGGGGTCCTCAGATACGCAGTATTTT. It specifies CASSIGGSSDTQYF.

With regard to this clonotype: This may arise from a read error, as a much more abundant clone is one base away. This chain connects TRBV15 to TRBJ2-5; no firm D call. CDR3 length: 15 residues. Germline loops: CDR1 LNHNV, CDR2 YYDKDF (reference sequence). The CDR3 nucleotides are TGTGCCGCCAGCAGAGTCTCAAGGTACCAAGAGACCCAGTACTTC. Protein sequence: CAASRVSRYQETQYF.

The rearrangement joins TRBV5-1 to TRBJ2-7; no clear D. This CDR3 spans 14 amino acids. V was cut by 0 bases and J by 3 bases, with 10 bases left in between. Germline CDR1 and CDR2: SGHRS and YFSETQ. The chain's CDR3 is CASSLASLGYEQYF. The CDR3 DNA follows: TGCGCCAGCAGCTTGGCCAGCCTAGGCTACGAGCAGTACTTC.

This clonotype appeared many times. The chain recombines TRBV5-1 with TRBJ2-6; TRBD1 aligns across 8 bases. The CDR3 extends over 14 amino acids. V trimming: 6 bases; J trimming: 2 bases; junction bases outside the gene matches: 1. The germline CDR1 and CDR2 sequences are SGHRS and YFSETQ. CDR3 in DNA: TGCGCCAGCAAGACAGGGGCTGGGGCCAACGTCCTGACTTTC. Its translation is CASKTGAGANVLTF.

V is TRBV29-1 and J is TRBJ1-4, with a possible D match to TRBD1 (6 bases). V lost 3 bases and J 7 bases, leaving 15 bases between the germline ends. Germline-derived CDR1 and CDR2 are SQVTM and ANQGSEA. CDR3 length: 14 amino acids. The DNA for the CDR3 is TGCAGCGTTGATATTGGGGGGCGCGGTGAAAAACTGTTTTTT. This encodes CSVDIGGRGEKLFF.

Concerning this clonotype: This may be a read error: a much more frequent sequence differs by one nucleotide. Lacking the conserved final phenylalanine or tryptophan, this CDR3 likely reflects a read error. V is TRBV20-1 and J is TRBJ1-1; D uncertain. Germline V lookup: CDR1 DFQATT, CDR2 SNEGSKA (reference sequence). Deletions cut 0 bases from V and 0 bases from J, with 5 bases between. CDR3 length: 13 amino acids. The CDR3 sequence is CSAREPMNTEAFC. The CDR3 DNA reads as TGCAGTGCTAGAGAGCCTATGAACACTGAAGCTTTCTGT.

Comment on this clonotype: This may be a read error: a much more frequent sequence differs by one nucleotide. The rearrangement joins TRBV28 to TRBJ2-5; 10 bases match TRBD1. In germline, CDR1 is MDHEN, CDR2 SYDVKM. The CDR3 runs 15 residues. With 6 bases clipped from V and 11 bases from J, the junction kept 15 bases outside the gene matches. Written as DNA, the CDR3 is TGTGCCAGCAGCTCCCCCAGACAGGGGGCGAATGAGCAGTACTTC. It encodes CASSSPRQGANEQYF.

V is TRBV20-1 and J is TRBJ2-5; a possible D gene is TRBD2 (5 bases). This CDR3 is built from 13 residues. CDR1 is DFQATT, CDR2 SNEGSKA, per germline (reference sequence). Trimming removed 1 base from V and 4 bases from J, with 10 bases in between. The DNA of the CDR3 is TGCAGTGCTAGAGCGGGGTCCCCAGAGACCCAGTACTTC. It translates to CSARAGSPETQYF.

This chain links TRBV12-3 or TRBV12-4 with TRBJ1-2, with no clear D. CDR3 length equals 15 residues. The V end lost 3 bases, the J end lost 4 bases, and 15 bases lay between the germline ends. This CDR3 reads CASSFRDKGGYGYTF. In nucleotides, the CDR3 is TGTGCCAGCAGTTTTCGAGACAAAGGCGGCTATGGCTACACCTTC.

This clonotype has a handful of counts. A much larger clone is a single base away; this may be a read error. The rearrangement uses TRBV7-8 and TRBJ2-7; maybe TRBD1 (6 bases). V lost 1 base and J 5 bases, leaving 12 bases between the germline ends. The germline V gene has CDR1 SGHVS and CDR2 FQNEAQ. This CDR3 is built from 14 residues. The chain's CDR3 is CASSLGTVVHEQYF. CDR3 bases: TGTGCCAGCAGCTTAGGGACAGTCGTCCACGAGCAGTACTTC.

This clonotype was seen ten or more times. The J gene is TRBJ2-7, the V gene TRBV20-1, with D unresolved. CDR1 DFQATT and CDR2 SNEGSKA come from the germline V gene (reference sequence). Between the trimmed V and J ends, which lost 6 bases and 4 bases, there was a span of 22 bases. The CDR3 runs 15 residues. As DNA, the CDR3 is TGCAGTGCCCCAGGCCCATCTCGTAGGTCTTACGAGCAGTACTTC. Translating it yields CSAPGPSRRSYEQYF.

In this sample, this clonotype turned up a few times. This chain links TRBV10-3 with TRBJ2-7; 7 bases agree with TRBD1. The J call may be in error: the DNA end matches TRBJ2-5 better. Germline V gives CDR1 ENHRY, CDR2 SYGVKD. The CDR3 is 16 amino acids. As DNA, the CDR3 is TGTGCCATCAGTGAGCCCGACAGGGCCGGTCGAGAGACCCAGTACTTC. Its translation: CAISEPDRAGRETQYF.

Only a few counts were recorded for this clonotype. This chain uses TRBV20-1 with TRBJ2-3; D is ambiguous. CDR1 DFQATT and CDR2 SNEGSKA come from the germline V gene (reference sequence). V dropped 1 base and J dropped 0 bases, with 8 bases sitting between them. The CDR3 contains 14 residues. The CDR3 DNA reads TGCAGTGCTAGAGTCAGCCTGAGCACAGATACGCAGTATTTT. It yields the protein CSARVSLSTDTQYF.

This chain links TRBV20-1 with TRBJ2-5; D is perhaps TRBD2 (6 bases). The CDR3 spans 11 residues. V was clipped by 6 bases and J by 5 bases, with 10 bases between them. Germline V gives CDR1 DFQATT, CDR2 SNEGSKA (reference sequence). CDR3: CSAGGTETQYF. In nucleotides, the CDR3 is TGCAGTGCGGGGGGAACGGAGACCCAGTACTTC.

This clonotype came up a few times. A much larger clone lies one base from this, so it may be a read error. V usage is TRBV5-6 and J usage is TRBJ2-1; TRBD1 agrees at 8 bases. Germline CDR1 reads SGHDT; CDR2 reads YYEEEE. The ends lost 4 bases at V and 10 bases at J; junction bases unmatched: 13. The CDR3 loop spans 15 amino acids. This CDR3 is CASSPGQDQAREQFF. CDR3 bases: TGTGCCAGCAGCCCGGGACAGGACCAAGCGCGGGAGCAGTTCTTC.

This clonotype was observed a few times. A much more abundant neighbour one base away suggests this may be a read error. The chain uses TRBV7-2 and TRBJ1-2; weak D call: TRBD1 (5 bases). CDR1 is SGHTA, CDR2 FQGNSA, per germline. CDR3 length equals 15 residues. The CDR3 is CASSLVGQSYYGHTF. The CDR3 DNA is TGTGCCAGCAGCTTAGTAGGACAATCTTACTATGGCCACACCTTC.

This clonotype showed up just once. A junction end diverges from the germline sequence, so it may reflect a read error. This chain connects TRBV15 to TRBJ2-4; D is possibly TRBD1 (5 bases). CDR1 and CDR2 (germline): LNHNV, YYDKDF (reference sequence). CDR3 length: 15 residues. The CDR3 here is CATSNRQRRESIQYF. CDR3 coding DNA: TGTGCCACCAGTAATCGACAGAGACGAGAAAGCATTCAGTACTTT.

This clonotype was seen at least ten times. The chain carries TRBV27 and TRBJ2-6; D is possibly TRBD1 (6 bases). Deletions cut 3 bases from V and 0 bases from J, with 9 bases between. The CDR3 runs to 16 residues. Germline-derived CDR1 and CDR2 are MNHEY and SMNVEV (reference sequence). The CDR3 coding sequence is TGTGCCAGCAGTTTTGGACAGCTCTCTGGGGCCAACGTCCTGACTTTC. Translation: CASSFGQLSGANVLTF.

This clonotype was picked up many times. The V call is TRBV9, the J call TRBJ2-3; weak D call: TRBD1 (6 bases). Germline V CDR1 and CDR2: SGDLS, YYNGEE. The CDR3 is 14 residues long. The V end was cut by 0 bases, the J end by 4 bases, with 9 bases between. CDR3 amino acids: CASSVVQGADTQYF. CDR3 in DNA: TGTGCCAGCAGCGTAGTACAGGGCGCAGATACGCAGTATTTT.

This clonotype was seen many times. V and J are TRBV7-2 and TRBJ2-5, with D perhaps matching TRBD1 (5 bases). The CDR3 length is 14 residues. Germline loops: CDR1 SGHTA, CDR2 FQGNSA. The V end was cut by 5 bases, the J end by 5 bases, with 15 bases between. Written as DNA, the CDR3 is TGTGCCAGCAGCCTAGGGCAGGGTTGGGAGACCCAGTACTTC. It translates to CASSLGQGWETQYF.

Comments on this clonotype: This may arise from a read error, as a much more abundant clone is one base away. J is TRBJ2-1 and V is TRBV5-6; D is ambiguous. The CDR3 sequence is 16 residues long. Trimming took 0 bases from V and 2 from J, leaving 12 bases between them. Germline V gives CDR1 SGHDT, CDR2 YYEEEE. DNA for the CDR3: TGTGCCAGCAGCTTGGTCCGGAGTAGTCCCTACAATGAGCAGTTCTTC. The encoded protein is CASSLVRSSPYNEQFF.

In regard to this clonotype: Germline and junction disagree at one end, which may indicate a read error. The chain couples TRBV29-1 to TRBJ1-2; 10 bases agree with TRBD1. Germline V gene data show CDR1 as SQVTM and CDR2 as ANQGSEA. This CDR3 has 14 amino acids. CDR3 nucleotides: TGCAGCGTTGACTATCCCGGGACAGGGGATGGCTACACCTTT. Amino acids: CSVDYPGTGDGYTF.

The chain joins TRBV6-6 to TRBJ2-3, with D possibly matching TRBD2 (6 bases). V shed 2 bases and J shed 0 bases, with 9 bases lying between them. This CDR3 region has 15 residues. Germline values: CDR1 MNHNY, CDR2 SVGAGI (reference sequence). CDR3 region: CASSYMGTSTDTQYF. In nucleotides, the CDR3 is TGTGCCAGCAGTTACATGGGGACTAGCACAGATACGCAGTATTTT.